This T cell receptor beta chain was observed in a study of shared clonotypes between healthy human individuals. Trimming took 2 bases from V and 3 from J; bases not matched to a gene: 10. The CDR3 length is 15 residues. The germline V gene encodes CDR1 SQVTM and CDR2 ANQGSEA. Naive CD8 cells comprised CD45RO-negative, CCR7-positively selected cells, excluding terminally differentiated effector memory CD45RA+ cells. The method was immunoSEQ multiplex PCR; TCRdb's version includes in-frame clones alone and lacks a portion of them. The sample lists about 2 million clones; around 96% were seen once. This chain connects TRBV29-1 to TRBJ2-7; 7 bases match TRBD1. The clonotype comes from a man between 18 and 35 years old in good health. Source material: naive CD8+ T cells sorted from blood. The CDR3 region has the DNA TGCAGCGTTGAAAGCCGGGACAGTCTACACTACGAGCAGTACTTC. Its translation is CSVESRDSLHYEQYF.